This TCR beta chain derives from a study of T-cell memory formation after mild COVID-19. 5'RACE primed from the constant segment yielded TCR alpha and TCR beta cDNA libraries bearing sample barcodes and UMIs. Using its own MiXCR run on the 5' RACE reads, TCRdb lists one record per CDR3 protein. This sample has fewer than 550,000 distinct CDR3 sequences, with around 20% found just once. Whole-study results and caveats: Certain responding clones were present in pre-infection memory, suggesting participation of cross-reactive memory.

Comment on this clonotype: Its antigen is unknown.

V was clipped by 4 bases and J by 5 bases, with 17 bases between them. The CDR3 runs 15 residues. Germline CDR1 and CDR2: LGHNA and YSLEER. Sequenced: PBMCs or a T cell subset sorted from them (not recorded which). This chain uses TRBV4-3 with TRBJ1-1; D uncertain. The clonotype comes from an adult woman who had mild COVID-19 (a few samples of this study predate the infection). Cell type and time point are not known. The CDR3 bases are TGCGCCAGCAGCCCAAATTGGCGGGAAACGACTGAAGCTTTCTTT. Protein: CASSPNWRETTEAFF.